These 27 T cell receptor beta chains share one sample of origin, sequenced in a study of identical twins. TCRdb recomputed calls from the 5' RACE reads with MiXCR, one row per CDR3 protein. The sample records 690,000 or so distinct CDR3 sequences, roughly 8% being singletons. The same data also went into a second study, on yellow fever vaccine responses in identical twins.

Sequencing used PBMCs. All receptors come from a woman aged 18-29 years in good health.

This clonotype was seen a few times. The genes are TRBV15 and TRBJ1-2; 7 bases agree with TRBD1. Germline assignment: CDR1 LNHNV and CDR2 YYDKDF (reference sequence). V dropped 0 bases and J dropped 8; count of bases not matched to a gene: 6. CDR3 size: 14 residues. The CDR3 here is CATSREGTGEGYTF. The CDR3 DNA sequence: TGTGCCACCAGCAGAGAGGGAACAGGGGAAGGCTACACCTTC.

This clonotype was observed a handful of times. The chain joins TRBV21-1 to TRBJ2-2; the table's D call TRBD2 went unverified against the DNA. TRBV21-1 is flagged as a pseudogene. The CDR3 is 18 residues long. CDR3 DNA sequence: TGTGCCAGCAGCAAATCGAAAAAGGGGACTAGTAACACCGGGGAGCTGTTTTTT. It yields the protein CASSKSKKGTSNTGELFF.

The chain uses TRBV6-2 or TRBV6-3 and TRBJ2-1; D tentatively fits TRBD1 or TRBD2 (6 bases each). V was clipped by 6 bases and J by 3 bases, with 18 bases between them. The CDR3 has 16 residues. CDR1 and CDR2 (germline): MNHEY, SVGEGT. CDR3 in amino acids: CASRGGGDGLYNEQFF. The CDR3 coding sequence is TGTGCCAGCAGGGGGGGCGGCGACGGGCTCTACAATGAGCAGTTCTTC.

The gene calls are TRBV12-5 and TRBJ2-1; D is uncertain. Germline V gives CDR1 LGHNT, CDR2 FRNRAP. There are 12 residues in the CDR3. V was pared by 1 base and J by 7 bases, with 5 bases between. The CDR3 sequence: CASGLGPNEQFF. For the CDR3, the DNA is TGTGCTAGTGGTTTGGGACCAAATGAGCAGTTCTTC.

The CDR3 sequence: CASSQGGQFYEQYF. The CDR3 DNA follows: TGTGCCAGCAGCCAAGGGGGACAGTTCTACGAGCAGTACTTC. The genes are TRBV3-1 and TRBJ2-7; 7 nucleotides line up with TRBD1. Germline V CDR1 and CDR2: LGHDT, YNNKEL (reference sequence). Losses at the gene ends were 1 base for V and 3 bases for J; bases not matched to a gene: 3. This CDR3 has 14 residues.

This clonotype was seen many times. CDR3 in amino acids: CASSFDRVNTEAFF. The DNA for the CDR3 is TGTGCCAGCAGCTTTGACAGGGTGAACACTGAAGCTTTCTTT. The genes are TRBV5-5 and TRBJ1-1; 7 bases fit TRBD1. The CDR3 totals 14 residues. V lost 2 bases and J lost 0; bases outside the gene matches: 1. CDR1 and CDR2 (germline): SGHKS, YYEKEE (reference sequence).

A single count supports this clonotype. The chain uses TRBV30 and TRBJ2-7; D possibly corresponds to TRBD1 (6 bases). The CDR3 covers 14 residues. V lost 0 bases to trimming and J lost 0 bases, with 9 bases between them. In germline, CDR1 is GTSNPN, CDR2 SVGIG (reference sequence). The CDR3, as DNA: TGTGCCTGGAGTGTACAGGGTTCCTCCTACGAGCAGTACTTC. Protein sequence: CAWSVQGSSYEQYF.

The gene calls are TRBV11-2 and TRBJ2-7; 11 nucleotides align to TRBD2. This CDR3 comprises 15 residues. Germline values: CDR1 SGHAT, CDR2 FQNNGV. J was trimmed by 1 base and V by 3 bases; bases with no gene match: 2. In DNA form, the CDR3 reads TGTGCCAGCAGCTTTAGCGGGAGGGATTCCTACGAGCAGTACTTC. Its protein product is CASSFSGRDSYEQYF.

This clonotype showed up many times. As DNA, the CDR3 is TGCGCCAGCAGCTTGGATGTCAGGTCCTACGAGCAGTACTTC. Translating gives CASSLDVRSYEQYF. The rearrangement links TRBV5-1 to TRBJ2-7; no clear D gene. V lost 0 bases, J lost 1 base, and 8 bases lay in between. The CDR3 extends over 14 amino acids. Germline CDR1 reads SGHRS; CDR2 reads YFSETQ.

This clonotype appeared many times. The CDR3 spells CASSQDRGLAEAGFEEFF. As DNA, the CDR3 is TGCGCCAGCAGCCAAGATAGGGGACTAGCGGAGGCCGGATTCGAGGAGTTCTTC. This chain links TRBV4-3 with TRBJ2-1, with 11 bases lining up with TRBD2. The CDR3 runs 18 residues. Germline lookup yields CDR1 LGHNA and CDR2 YSLEER. The J segment lost 14 bases and the V segment lost 0 bases, leaving 18 bases of the junction unmatched.

This clonotype has only a few counts. The J gene is TRBJ2-7, the V gene TRBV5-1; 7 bases align to TRBD1. V lost 6 bases to trimming and J lost 0 bases; unmatched junction nucleotides: 6. Germline CDR1 SGHRS, CDR2 YFSETQ. The CDR3 contains 14 residues. The CDR3 loop is CASNQTGPSYEQYF. CDR3 nucleotides: TGCGCCAGCAACCAGACAGGGCCCTCCTACGAGCAGTACTTC.

At least ten counts were recorded for this clonotype. The chain uses TRBV7-3 and TRBJ2-2, with D perhaps being TRBD1 or TRBD2 (5 bases each). The ends were cut back, 5 bases at V and 0 bases at J, with 13 bases in the middle. Germline V lookup: CDR1 SGHTA, CDR2 FQGTGA. The CDR3 spans 16 residues. This chain's CDR3 is CASSLGVGANTGELFF. The CDR3 nucleotides are TGTGCCAGCAGCCTGGGGGTAGGGGCGAACACCGGGGAGCTGTTTTTT.

This clonotype turned up a few times. This rearrangement joins TRBV27 to TRBJ2-1; the match to TRBD2 covers 7 bases. Germline loops: CDR1 MNHEY, CDR2 SMNVEV (reference sequence). CDR3 length: 16 amino acids. V gave up 2 bases and J gave up 6 bases; unmatched junction bases: 10. CDR3 sequence: CASSLDVGGYRNEQFF. The CDR3 nucleotides are TGTGCCAGCAGTTTAGACGTGGGAGGGTATCGCAATGAGCAGTTCTTC.

In this sample, this clonotype turned up many times. The chain is built from TRBV29-1 and TRBJ2-5; TRBD1 matches 9 bases. Trimming took 1 base from V and 5 from J; bases not matched to a gene: 5. The germline gives CDR1 SQVTM, CDR2 ANQGSEA. CDR3 length: 14 residues. The CDR3 DNA reads as TGCAGCGTTGAAGGACAGGGGGTCGGGGAGACCCAGTACTTC. Its translation is CSVEGQGVGETQYF.

In its sample, this clonotype was seen many times. The rearrangement links TRBV29-1 to TRBJ1-1; D is undetermined. The CDR3 spans 12 residues. V lost 7 bases to trimming and J lost 11 bases, with 20 bases between them. Per germline, CDR1 SQVTM and CDR2 ANQGSEA. CDR3 in amino acids: CSGRSASWTAFF. The CDR3 nucleotides are TGCAGCGGACGGTCAGCCTCTTGGACGGCTTTCTTT.

J is TRBJ2-3 and V is TRBV27, with D possibly matching TRBD2 (7 bases). Germline assignment: CDR1 MNHEY and CDR2 SMNVEV (reference sequence). CDR3 size: 15 residues. V lost 1 base and J 9 bases, leaving 17 bases between the germline ends. The CDR3 is CASSLWGGGADTQYF. The DNA of the CDR3 is TGTGCCAGCAGTTTATGGGGAGGGGGGGCCGACACGCAGTATTTT.

The V and J genes are TRBV13 and TRBJ2-2, with 7 bases that match TRBD1. The CDR3 is 16 amino acids. V was pared by 4 bases and J by 4 bases, with 9 bases of the junction left unmatched. The germline gives CDR1 PRHDT, CDR2 FYEKMQ (reference sequence). The CDR3 DNA reads as TGTGCCAGCAGCTCGGGACAGTTCGTAGGCACCGGGGAGCTGTTTTTT. Protein sequence: CASSSGQFVGTGELFF.

This clonotype was picked up a small number of times. V and J are TRBV6-1 and TRBJ1-2; the D is unclear. With 6 bases removed from V and 4 bases from J, the gap between germline ends came to 12 bases. The germline CDR1 and CDR2 sequences are MNHNS and SASEGT. The CDR3 is 13 residues long. CDR3 nucleotides: TGTGCCAGCAGCTCCCAGATTGGCTATGGCTACACCTTC. Translating gives CASSSQIGYGYTF.

This clonotype appeared a few times. The chain carries TRBV6-6 and TRBJ2-7, with TRBD1 identical over 8 bases. The CDR3 has 13 amino acids. The V segment lost 6 bases and the J segment 12 bases; nucleotides outside the gene matches: 13. The germline gives CDR1 MNHNY, CDR2 SVGAGI (reference sequence). CDR3 loop: CASSSGQGVSLYF. In DNA, the CDR3 is TGTGCCAGCAGCTCCGGACAGGGAGTTTCCTTGTACTTC.

This clonotype has a count of ten or more. V gene TRBV2 combines with J gene TRBJ1-5; D not resolved. CDR3 length: 13 amino acids. The V gene lost 8 bases and the J gene lost 3 bases, with 11 bases spanning the gap. Germline V CDR1 and CDR2: SNHLY, FYNNEI. The CDR3 bases are TGTGCCAGCTCTGGGCAGTTCAATCAGCCCCAGCATTTT. Encoded protein: CASSGQFNQPQHF. Filled out from reference TRBV2 and TRBJ1-5, the complete variable domain reads EPEVTQTPSHQVTQMGQEVILRCVPISNHLYFYWYRQILGQKVEFLVSFYNNEISEKSEIFDDQFSVERPDGSNFTLKIRSTKLEDSAMYFCASSGQFNQPQHFGDGTRLSIL.

Of note for this clonotype: A much larger clone is a single base away; this may be a read error. CDR3 protein: CASSSQSSGNTIYF. The CDR3 DNA reads as TGTGCCAGCAGCTCGCAGAGCTCTGGAAACACCATATATTTT. This rearrangement joins TRBV7-9 to TRBJ1-3; D ambiguous. Germline V CDR1 and CDR2: SEHNR, FQNEAQ (reference sequence). Deletions cut 4 bases from V and 0 bases from J, with 7 bases between. The CDR3 sequence is 14 residues long. The complete variable domain, with remaining parts taken from reference TRBV7-9 and TRBJ1-3, reads DTGVSQNPRHKITKRGQNVTFRCDPISEHNRLYWYRQTLGQGPEFLTYFQNEAQLEKSRLLSDRFSAERPKGSFSTLEIQRTEQGDSAMYLCASSSQSSGNTIYFGEGSWLTVV.

This clonotype was seen more than once but under ten times. This chain links TRBV20-1 with TRBJ1-6; D might be TRBD1 (6 bases). V gave up 3 bases and J gave up 7 bases, with 10 bases separating them. Germline V CDR1 and CDR2: DFQATT, SNEGSKA (reference sequence). The CDR3 spans 13 residues. CDR3 sequence: CSARPGGNSPLHF. The CDR3 DNA sequence: TGCAGTGCTAGGCCCGGGGGCAATTCACCCCTCCACTTT.

This clonotype was recorded at least ten times. The J gene is TRBJ2-1, the V gene TRBV30; TRBD2 agrees at 9 bases. The V segment lost 4 bases and the J segment 2 bases; nucleotides outside the gene matches: 6. The CDR3 runs to 15 residues. CDR1 and CDR2 from the germline V gene are GTSNPN and SVGIG (reference sequence). CDR3: CAWTPLAGAYNEQFF. DNA of the CDR3: TGTGCCTGGACCCCACTAGCGGGCGCCTACAATGAGCAGTTCTTC. Filled out from reference TRBV30 and TRBJ2-1, the complete variable domain reads SQTIHQWPATLVQPVGSPLSLECTVEGTSNPNLYWYRQAAGRGLQLLFYSVGIGQISSEVPQNLSASRPQDRQFILSSKKLLLSDSGFYLCAWTPLAGAYNEQFFGPGTRLTVL.

This chain joins TRBV7-6 and TRBJ2-1; 14 nucleotides line up with TRBD2. Germline CDR1 and CDR2: SGHVS and FNYEAQ. The V segment lost 6 bases and the J segment 6 bases; nucleotides outside the gene matches: 13. The CDR3 consists of 18 residues. CDR3 region: CASSPRGLAGERFNEQFF. CDR3 bases: TGTGCCAGCAGTCCTCGGGGACTAGCGGGAGAGCGTTTCAATGAGCAGTTCTTC. The complete variable domain, with remaining parts taken from reference TRBV7-6 and TRBJ2-1, reads GAGVSQSPRYKVTKRGQDVALRCDPISGHVSLYWYRQALGQGPEFLTYFNYEAQQDKSGLPNDRFSAERPEGSISTLTIQRTEQRDSAMYRCASSPRGLAGERFNEQFFGPGTRLTVL.

The genes are TRBV5-1 and TRBJ2-2; D ambiguous. V was pared by 4 bases and J by 6 bases, with 10 bases between. In germline, CDR1 is SGHRS, CDR2 YFSETQ. The CDR3 consists of 13 residues. The CDR3 protein is CASSPIEPGELFF. CDR3 nucleotide sequence: TGCGCCAGCAGCCCGATCGAACCCGGGGAGCTGTTTTTT.

There are a few counts of this clonotype. The rearrangement uses TRBV5-1 and TRBJ2-1; TRBD2 might be the D (5 bases). Deletions cut 2 bases from V and 7 bases from J, with 13 bases between. The V gene's germline CDR1 is SGHRS and CDR2 YFSETQ. The CDR3 spans 14 residues. The CDR3, as DNA: TGCGCCAGCAGCTTCGAGGGAGTAAAAAATGAGCAGTTCTTC. It codes for CASSFEGVKNEQFF.

This clonotype showed up just a few times. CDR3 coding DNA: TGTGCCAGCAGCCAAGTCCTAAACAGGGGGCCCAACACCGGGGAGCTGTTTTTT. Its protein product is CASSQVLNRGPNTGELFF. This sequence joins TRBV4-2 and TRBJ2-2; 9 nucleotides agree with TRBD1. The V gene end was trimmed by 1 base and the J gene end by 2 bases; junction bases not matched to a gene: 8. This CDR3 comprises 18 residues. Germline CDR1 LGHNA, CDR2 YNFKEQ.